The rows below give T cell receptor beta chains drawn from one sample of a study of radiotherapy plus CTLA-4 blockade in lung cancer. The repertoire was sequenced with immunoSEQ multiplex PCR; TCRdb's copy has only in-frame clones and lacks some. The sample includes approximately 48,000 clones, 84% of them seen just once. The sequencing used peripheral blood, collected from a patient treated with radiotherapy plus ipilimumab. The receptors were gathered from a human donor with non-small cell lung cancer whose response to radiotherapy plus ipilimumab could not be evaluated. CDR3s include the opening cysteine and the closing phenylalanine or tryptophan. A D gene is named only where the DNA matches it firmly. The size entry is marked missing in some rows and otherwise reads once, few, many or a size class.

J: TRBJ2-7; D: -; V: TRBV30; size: -; DNA: TGTGCCTGGAGTGGAGGCCCCACAAGTCCTATTGACGAGCAGTACTTC; CDR3: CAWSGGPTSPIDEQYF
J: TRBJ2-7; D: TRBD2; V: TRBV6-5; size: -; DNA: TGTGCCAGCAGTTACTCCGGGACTAGGGGGAACTACGAGCAGTACTTC; CDR3: CASSYSGTRGNYEQYF
J: TRBJ1-1; D: -; V: TRBV27; size: -; DNA: TGTGCCAGCAGGCCCTGGGGGGACACTGAAGCTTTCTTT; CDR3: CASRPWGDTEAFF
J: TRBJ2-1; D: TRBD2; V: TRBV5-8; size: -; DNA: TGTGCCAGCAGCATCCGGACTAGCGGGCCGTCGGTTGAGCAGTTCTTC; CDR3: CASSIRTSGPSVEQFF
J: TRBJ2-3; D: -; V: TRBV9; size: -; DNA: TGTGCCAGCAGCGTATCCGGGTCGGTCACAGATACGCAGTATTTT; CDR3: CASSVSGSVTDTQYF
J: TRBJ1-5; D: TRBD1; V: TRBV6-5; size: -; DNA: TGTGCCAGCAGGAGGGGGCGCGATCAGCCCCAGCATTTT; CDR3: CASRRGRDQPQHF
J: TRBJ2-1; D: TRBD2; V: TRBV29-1; size: -; DNA: TGCAGCGTGGTCTCAGCGGGAGCGCCCTACAATGAGCAGTTCTTC; CDR3: CSVVSAGAPYNEQFF
J: TRBJ2-1; D: -; V: TRBV7-3; size: -; DNA: TGTGCCAGCAGCCAGCCCCTTGGAGCGGGCCCCTCCTACAATGAGCAGTTCTTC; CDR3: CASSQPLGAGPSYNEQFF
J: TRBJ2-7; D: -; V: TRBV5-1; size: -; DNA: TGCGCCAGCAGATTGTTCCGGGAGTTCTTGGGCGAGCAGTACTTC; CDR3: CASRLFREFLGEQYF
J: TRBJ2-7; D: -; V: TRBV28; size: -; DNA: TGTGCCAGCACTAAAGTTTTCTCAAAAACCTACGAGCAGTACTTC; CDR3: CASTKVFSKTYEQYF
J: TRBJ2-3; D: -; V: TRBV18; size: -; DNA: TGTGCCAGCTCACCTACCCCTGGCTCAGATACGCAGTATTTT; CDR3: CASSPTPGSDTQYF
J: TRBJ1-2; D: -; V: TRBV7-2; size: -; DNA: TGTGCCAGCAGCTACCGGGACACCGCCCGCTATGGCTACACCTTC; CDR3: CASSYRDTARYGYTF
J: TRBJ2-5; D: TRBD2; V: TRBV2; size: -; DNA: TGTGCCAGCAGTGAGGGACTAGCGGGGCAAGAGACCCAGTACTTC; CDR3: CASSEGLAGQETQYF
J: TRBJ1-5; D: -; V: TRBV7-2; size: once; DNA: TGTGCCAGCAGCTTATATGGGGGGGACAAGGGTCGAAGCAATCAGCCCCAGCATTTT; CDR3: CASSLYGGDKGRSNQPQHF
J: TRBJ2-7; D: TRBD2; V: TRBV7-2; size: -; DNA: TGTGCCAGCAGCTTAGGCGGGGGGGGCCAATACGAGCAGTACTTC; CDR3: CASSLGGGGQYEQYF
J: TRBJ1-1; D: -; V: TRBV4-3; size: -; DNA: TGCGCCAGCAGCCAAGTCCGGACTACTGAAGCTTTCTTT; CDR3: CASSQVRTTEAFF
J: TRBJ1-4; D: TRBD1; V: TRBV6-1; size: -; DNA: TGTGCCAGCTTCGACCGGGACAGGGTTGAAAAACTGTTTTTT; CDR3: CASFDRDRVEKLFF
J: TRBJ2-2; D: TRBD2; V: TRBV7-3; size: -; DNA: TGTGCCAGCAGCCCAATACTAGCGGGAGTTGGGACCGGGGAGCTGTTTTTT; CDR3: CASSPILAGVGTGELFF
J: TRBJ2-5; D: -; V: TRBV27; size: few; DNA: TGTGCCAGCAGTTCCTACAGGGAGGGGGAGACCCAGTACTTC; CDR3: CASSSYREGETQYF
J: TRBJ2-7; D: -; V: TRBV2; size: -; DNA: TGTGCCAGCGGGGCGGGACAGACCTACGAGCAGTACTTC; CDR3: CASGAGQTYEQYF
J: TRBJ1-3; D: TRBD1; V: TRBV5-6; size: -; DNA: TGTGCCAGCAGCTTTTTTACAGGGGGCGGTGGAAACACCATATATTTT; CDR3: CASSFFTGGGGNTIYF
J: TRBJ1-5; D: -; V: TRBV28; size: -; DNA: TGTGCCAGCAGTGCCCCGGGGAGAAATCAGCCCCAGCATTTT; CDR3: CASSAPGRNQPQHF
J: TRBJ2-7; D: -; V: TRBV4-2; size: -; DNA: TGTGCCAGCAGCCAAGATGACGGGACGTTCTTAGCGGATACCTACGAGCAGTACTTC; CDR3: CASSQDDGTFLADTYEQYF
J: TRBJ2-7; D: TRBD1; V: TRBV5-1; size: -; DNA: TGCGCCAGCAATCGACAGGGGGCTAACGAGCAGTACTTC; CDR3: CASNRQGANEQYF
J: TRBJ2-2; D: TRBD2; V: TRBV14; size: -; DNA: TGTGCCAGCAGCCAAGAGGGACTAGCTGACACCGGGGAGCTGTTTTTT; CDR3: CASSQEGLADTGELFF
J: TRBJ2-1; D: TRBD2; V: TRBV4-3; size: -; DNA: TGCGCCAGCAGTCTAGCGACTAGCGGCTACAATGAGCAGTTCTTC; CDR3: CASSLATSGYNEQFF
J: TRBJ2-5; D: TRBD2; V: TRBV9; size: once; DNA: TGTGCCAGCAGCGTAGCGGCTAGCGGTCCGTACCAAGAGACCCAGTACTTC; CDR3: CASSVAASGPYQETQYF
J: TRBJ2-5; D: -; V: TRBV15; size: -; DNA: TGTGCCACCAGCGGGGACATTAGCGAACAAGAGACCCAGTACTTC; CDR3: CATSGDISEQETQYF
J: TRBJ2-2; D: -; V: TRBV6-6; size: -; DNA: TGTGCCAGTGGAGGAACGAACACCGGGGAGCTGTTTTTT; CDR3: CASGGTNTGELFF
J: TRBJ1-2; D: -; V: TRBV5-6; size: -; DNA: TGTGCCAGCAGCTCAAGGCGCATCGGGATTTATGGCTACACCTTC; CDR3: CASSSRRIGIYGYTF
J: TRBJ2-2; D: TRBD2; V: TRBV28; size: -; DNA: TGTGCCAGCACAGGACTAGCGGGAGGAGTAGGGGAGCTGTTTTTT; CDR3: CASTGLAGGVGELFF
J: TRBJ2-1; D: TRBD2; V: TRBV29-1; size: -; DNA: TGCAGCGTTGGAACTAGCGGGAGGGCCACGTACAATGAGGCAGAATTATTCTTC; CDR3: CSVGTSGRATYNEAELFF
J: TRBJ2-3; D: TRBD1; V: TRBV5-1; size: -; DNA: TGCGCCAGCAGCGGATCCGGGACAGGGGTTGATACGCAGTATTTT; CDR3: CASSGSGTGVDTQYF
J: TRBJ1-3; D: -; V: TRBV5-1; size: -; DNA: TGCGCCAGCAGCTCCAGCCTAACAGGGAGCTCTGGAAACACCATATATTTT; CDR3: CASSSSLTGSSGNTIYF
J: TRBJ2-2; D: TRBD2; V: TRBV7-2; size: -; DNA: TGTGCCAGCAGCCGAGCGGCGTCTAGCGGTAACACCGGGGAGCTGTTTTTT; CDR3: CASSRAASSGNTGELFF
J: TRBJ2-2; D: TRBD2; V: TRBV4-3; size: -; DNA: TGCGCCAGCAGCCAAGAGCCGGGACTAGATTCCGGGGAGCTGTTTTTT; CDR3: CASSQEPGLDSGELFF
J: TRBJ1-1; D: -; V: TRBV6-5; size: -; DNA: TGTGCCAGCAGTTATTCCGGGGGGGGCACTGAAGCTTTCTTT; CDR3: CASSYSGGGTEAFF
J: TRBJ2-3; D: TRBD2; V: TRBV28; size: -; DNA: TGTGCCAGCAGTTTCCTAGCGGGCACAGATACGCAGTATTTT; CDR3: CASSFLAGTDTQYF
J: TRBJ2-7; D: -; V: TRBV27; size: -; DNA: TGTGCCAGCCATAACGTTGGGAGCTCCTACGAGCAGTACTTC; CDR3: CASHNVGSSYEQYF
J: TRBJ2-2; D: TRBD2; V: TRBV28; size: -; DNA: TGTGCCACCAGTTCTAGCGGGTCGAACACCGGGGAGCTGTTTTTT; CDR3: CATSSSGSNTGELFF
J: TRBJ1-5; D: TRBD1; V: TRBV6-5; size: -; DNA: TGTGCCAGCAGAGCGACAGGGGTGAGCAATCAGCCCCAGCATTTT; CDR3: CASRATGVSNQPQHF
J: TRBJ1-2; D: -; V: TRBV19; size: -; DNA: TGTGCCACCAAACCCCCGCGGGAGAGCTATGGCTACACCTTC; CDR3: CATKPPRESYGYTF
J: TRBJ2-7; D: TRBD1; V: TRBV18; size: -; DNA: TGTGCCAGCTCACGACCCGGGACAGGGCCGCACGAGCAGTACTTC; CDR3: CASSRPGTGPHEQYF
J: TRBJ2-5; D: -; V: TRBV7-3; size: -; DNA: TGTGCCAGCAGCTTAGGGACCAAAACAGGGGAGACCCAGTACTTC; CDR3: CASSLGTKTGETQYF
J: TRBJ1-4; D: TRBD1; V: TRBV28; size: -; DNA: TGTGCCAGCAGAGAGACCGGGACAGGGGATGAAAAACTGTTTTTT; CDR3: CASRETGTGDEKLFF
J: TRBJ2-7; D: TRBD1; V: TRBV6-1; size: -; DNA: TGTGCCAGCAGCCTCCGGGACAGGGATTTATACGAGCAGTACTTC; CDR3: CASSLRDRDLYEQYF